The T cell receptor (beta chain) under discussion was sequenced for a study of CD8 T cells in Susac syndrome. RNA in amounts of about 0.5 to 1 ug was reverse transcribed with random hexamers. The method of amplification for TCR beta CDR3 was immunoSEQ multiplex PCR, covering 54 Vbeta and 13 Jbeta. TCRdb re-derived calls from the immunoSEQ multiplex PCR reads in MiXCR, one entry per CDR3 protein. The table lists some 400,000 distinct CDR3 sequences, 75% to 90% of them singletons, with more than 0.09% in the top ten. This CDR3 contains 14 residues. With V trimmed by 6 bases and J by 4 bases, 6 bases remained unmatched. Germline CDR1 reads MNHNY; CDR2 reads SVGAGI (reference sequence). TCR beta sequencing covered blood CD8+ and CD4+ T cells. Bulk CD8+ and CD4+ cells came from magnetic negative isolation; CD8+ TEMRA by FACS.

The sample comprised CD8+ T cells from PBMCs. The source is a human donor with multiple sclerosis. The chain joins TRBV6-6 to TRBJ2-7, with 10 positions matching TRBD2. The CDR3 loop reads CASSSLAGRYEQYF. In DNA form, the CDR3 reads TGTGCCAGCAGCTCACTAGCGGGGCGATACGAGCAGTACTTC.